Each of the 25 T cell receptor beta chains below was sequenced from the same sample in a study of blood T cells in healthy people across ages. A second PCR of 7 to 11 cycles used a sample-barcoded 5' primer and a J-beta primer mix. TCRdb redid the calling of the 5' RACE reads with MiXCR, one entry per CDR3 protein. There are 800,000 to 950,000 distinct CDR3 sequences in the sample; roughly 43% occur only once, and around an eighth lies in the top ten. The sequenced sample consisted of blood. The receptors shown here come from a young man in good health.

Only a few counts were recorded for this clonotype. CDR3 coding DNA: TGTGCCAGCAGTGAACAGGCCCTCGGTGGCACAGATACGCAGTATTTT. Its protein product is CASSEQALGGTDTQYF. The rearrangement joins TRBV2 to TRBJ2-3; D gene unclear. There are 16 residues in the CDR3. V was trimmed by 2 bases and J by 1 base, leaving 13 bases between them. Germline-derived CDR1 and CDR2 are SNHLY and FYNNEI.

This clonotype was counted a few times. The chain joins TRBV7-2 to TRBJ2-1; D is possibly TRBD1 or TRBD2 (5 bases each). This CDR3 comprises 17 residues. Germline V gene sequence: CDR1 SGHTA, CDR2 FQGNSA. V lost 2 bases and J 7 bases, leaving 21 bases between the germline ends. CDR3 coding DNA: TGTGCCAGCAGCTTAAGGGCTCGGGCAGGGACCGCTAATGAGCAGTTCTTC. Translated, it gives CASSLRARAGTANEQFF. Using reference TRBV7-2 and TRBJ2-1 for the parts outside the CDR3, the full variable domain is GAGVSQSPSNKVTEKGKDVELRCDPISGHTALYWYRQSLGQGLEFLIYFQGNSAPDKSGLPSDRFSAERTGGSVSTLTIQRTQQEDSAVYLCASSLRARAGTANEQFFGPGTRLTVL.

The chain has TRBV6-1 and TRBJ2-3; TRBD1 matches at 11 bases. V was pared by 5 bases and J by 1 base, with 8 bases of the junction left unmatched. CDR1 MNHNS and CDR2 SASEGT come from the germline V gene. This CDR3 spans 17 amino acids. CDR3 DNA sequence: TGTGCCAGCAGTACGACCGGGACAGGGGGACGCACAGATACGCAGTATTTT. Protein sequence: CASSTTGTGGRTDTQYF.

CDR3 nucleotides: TGTGCCAGCAGTGAATCCCCCCAAGAGGGGGGAAATGAAAAACTGTTTTTT. It specifies CASSESPQEGGNEKLFF. The rearrangement joins TRBV25-1 to TRBJ1-4; D possibly corresponds to TRBD1 (6 bases). The CDR3 length is 17 residues. Deletions cut 1 base from V and 5 bases from J, with 17 bases between. Per germline, CDR1 MGHDK and CDR2 SYGVNS.

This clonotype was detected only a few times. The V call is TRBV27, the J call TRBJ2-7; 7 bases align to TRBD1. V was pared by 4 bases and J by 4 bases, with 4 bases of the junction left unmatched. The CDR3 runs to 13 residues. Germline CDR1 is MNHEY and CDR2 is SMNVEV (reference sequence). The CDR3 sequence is CASSSADRYEQYF. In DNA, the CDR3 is TGTGCCAGCAGTTCTGCGGACAGGTACGAGCAGTACTTC.

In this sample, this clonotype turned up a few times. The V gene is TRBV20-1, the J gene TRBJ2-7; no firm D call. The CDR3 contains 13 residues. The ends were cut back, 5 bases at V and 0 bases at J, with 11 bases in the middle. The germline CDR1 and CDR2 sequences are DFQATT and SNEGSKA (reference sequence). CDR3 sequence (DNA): TGCAGTGCTCCTGGACGGTTCTCCTACGAGCAGTACTTC. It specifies CSAPGRFSYEQYF.

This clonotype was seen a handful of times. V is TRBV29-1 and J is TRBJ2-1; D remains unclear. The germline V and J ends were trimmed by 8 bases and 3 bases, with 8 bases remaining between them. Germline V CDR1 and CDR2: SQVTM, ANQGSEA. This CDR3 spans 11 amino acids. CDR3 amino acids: CSSGLYNEQFF. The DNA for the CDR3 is TGCAGCTCGGGCCTCTACAATGAGCAGTTCTTC.

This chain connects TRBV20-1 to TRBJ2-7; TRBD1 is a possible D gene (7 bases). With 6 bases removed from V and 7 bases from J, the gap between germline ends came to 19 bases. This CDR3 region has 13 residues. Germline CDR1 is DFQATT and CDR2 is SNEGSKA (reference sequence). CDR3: CSARRRGHGEQYF. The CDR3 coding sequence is TGCAGTGCACGTAGGAGGGGGCACGGAGAGCAGTACTTC.

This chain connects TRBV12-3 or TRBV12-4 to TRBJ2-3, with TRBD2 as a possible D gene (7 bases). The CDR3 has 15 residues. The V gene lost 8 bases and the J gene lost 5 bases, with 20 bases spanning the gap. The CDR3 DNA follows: TGTGCCAGCCTGTGGGGCAGAGGGGGGGGAGATACGCAGTATTTT. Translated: CASLWGRGGGDTQYF.

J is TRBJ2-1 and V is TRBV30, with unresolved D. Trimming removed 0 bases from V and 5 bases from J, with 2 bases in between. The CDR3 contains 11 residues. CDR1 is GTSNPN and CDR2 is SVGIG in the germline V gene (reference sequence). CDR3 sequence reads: CAWSVNNEQFF. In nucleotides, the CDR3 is TGTGCCTGGAGTGTGAACAATGAGCAGTTCTTC. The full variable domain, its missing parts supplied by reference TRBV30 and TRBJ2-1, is SQTIHQWPATLVQPVGSPLSLECTVEGTSNPNLYWYRQAAGRGLQLLFYSVGIGQISSEVPQNLSASRPQDRQFILSSKKLLLSDSGFYLCAWSVNNEQFFGPGTRLTVL.

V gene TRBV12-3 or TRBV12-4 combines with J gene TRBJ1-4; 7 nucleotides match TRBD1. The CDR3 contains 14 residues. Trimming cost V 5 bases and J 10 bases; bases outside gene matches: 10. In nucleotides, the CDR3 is TGTGCCAGCAGTCGACAGGGATGGGAGGGAAAACTGTTTTTT. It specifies CASSRQGWEGKLFF.

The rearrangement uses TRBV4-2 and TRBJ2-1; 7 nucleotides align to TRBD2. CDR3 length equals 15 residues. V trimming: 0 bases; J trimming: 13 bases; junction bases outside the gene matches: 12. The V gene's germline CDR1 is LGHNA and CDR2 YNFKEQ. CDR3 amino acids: CASSQEILRERAQFF. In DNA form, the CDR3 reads TGTGCCAGCAGCCAAGAAATTCTGCGGGAGCGGGCCCAGTTCTTC.

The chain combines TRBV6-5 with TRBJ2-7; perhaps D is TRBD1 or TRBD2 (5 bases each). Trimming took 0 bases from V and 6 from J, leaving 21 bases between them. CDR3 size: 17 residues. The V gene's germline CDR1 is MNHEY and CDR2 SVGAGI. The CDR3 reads CASSYSTGPVTPREQYF. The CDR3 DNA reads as TGTGCCAGCAGTTACTCGACGGGGCCGGTAACACCACGCGAGCAGTACTTC.

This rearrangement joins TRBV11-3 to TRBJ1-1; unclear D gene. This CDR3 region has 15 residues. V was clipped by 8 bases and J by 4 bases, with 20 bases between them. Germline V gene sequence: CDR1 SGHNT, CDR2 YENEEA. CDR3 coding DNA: TGTGCCAGCGGCCCGGGTGGGCAGTCCTTCACTGAAGCTTTCTTT. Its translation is CASGPGGQSFTEAFF.

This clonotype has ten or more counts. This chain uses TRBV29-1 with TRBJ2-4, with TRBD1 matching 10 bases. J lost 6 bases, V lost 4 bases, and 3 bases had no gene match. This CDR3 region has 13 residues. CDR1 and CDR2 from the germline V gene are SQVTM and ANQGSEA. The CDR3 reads CSVAWTGGNIQYF. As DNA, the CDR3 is TGCAGCGTTGCTTGGACAGGGGGAAACATTCAGTACTTC.

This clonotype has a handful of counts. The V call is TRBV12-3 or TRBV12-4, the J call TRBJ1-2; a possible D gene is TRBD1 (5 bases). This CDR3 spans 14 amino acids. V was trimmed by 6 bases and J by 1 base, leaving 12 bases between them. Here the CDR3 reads CASRDSIRNYGYTF. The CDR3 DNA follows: TGTGCCAGCAGAGACAGCATCCGTAACTATGGCTACACCTTC.

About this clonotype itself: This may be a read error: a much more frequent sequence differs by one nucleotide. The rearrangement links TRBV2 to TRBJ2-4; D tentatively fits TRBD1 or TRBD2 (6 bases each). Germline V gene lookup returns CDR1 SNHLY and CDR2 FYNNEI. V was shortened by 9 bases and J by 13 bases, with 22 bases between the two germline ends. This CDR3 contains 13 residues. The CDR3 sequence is CASNRVLREAQYF. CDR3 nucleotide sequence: TGTGCCAGTAACAGGGTATTGAGGGAGGCCCAGTACTTC.

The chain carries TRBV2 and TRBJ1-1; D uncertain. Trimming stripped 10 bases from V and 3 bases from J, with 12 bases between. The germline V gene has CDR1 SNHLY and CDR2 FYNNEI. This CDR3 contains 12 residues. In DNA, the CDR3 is TGTGCCACCACAAGGACGGACACTGAAGCTTTCTTT. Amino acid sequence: CATTRTDTEAFF.

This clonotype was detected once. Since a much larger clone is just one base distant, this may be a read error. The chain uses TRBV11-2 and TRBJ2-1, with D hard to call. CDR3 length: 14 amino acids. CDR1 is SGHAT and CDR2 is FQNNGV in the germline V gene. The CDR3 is CASSPGPTYNVQFF. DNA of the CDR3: TGTGCCAGCAGCCCCGGTCCGACTTACAATGTGCAGTTCTTC.

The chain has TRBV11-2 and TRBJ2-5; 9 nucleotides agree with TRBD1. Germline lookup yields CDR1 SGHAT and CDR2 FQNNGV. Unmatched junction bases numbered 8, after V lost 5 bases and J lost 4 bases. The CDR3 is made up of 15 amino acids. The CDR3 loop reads CASSARQGVAETQYF. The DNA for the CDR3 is TGTGCCAGCAGCGCGAGACAGGGGGTCGCAGAGACCCAGTACTTC.

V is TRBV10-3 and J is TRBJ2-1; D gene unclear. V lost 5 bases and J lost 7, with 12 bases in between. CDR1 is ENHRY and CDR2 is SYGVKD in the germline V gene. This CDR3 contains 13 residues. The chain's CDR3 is CAISRGSLNEQFF. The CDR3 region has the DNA TGTGCCATCAGTCGTGGAAGTTTAAATGAGCAGTTCTTC.

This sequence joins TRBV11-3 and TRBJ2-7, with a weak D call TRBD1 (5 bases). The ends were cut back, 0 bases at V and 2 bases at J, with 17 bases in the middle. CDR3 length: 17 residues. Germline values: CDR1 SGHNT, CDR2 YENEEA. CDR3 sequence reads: CASSLDPRQGGTYEQYF. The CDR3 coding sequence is TGTGCCAGCAGCTTAGATCCCCGTCAGGGTGGGACCTACGAGCAGTACTTC.

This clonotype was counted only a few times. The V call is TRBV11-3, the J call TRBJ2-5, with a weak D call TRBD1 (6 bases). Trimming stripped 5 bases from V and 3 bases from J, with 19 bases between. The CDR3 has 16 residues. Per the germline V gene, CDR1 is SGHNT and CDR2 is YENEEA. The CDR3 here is CASSQAPQGREETQYF. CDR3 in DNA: TGTGCCAGCAGCCAAGCCCCGCAGGGGCGGGAAGAGACCCAGTACTTC. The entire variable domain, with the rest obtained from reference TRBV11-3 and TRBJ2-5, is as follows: EAGVVQSPRYKIIEKKQPVAFWCNPISGHNTLYWYLQNLGQGPELLIRYENEEAVDDSQLPKDRFSAERLKGVDSTLKIQPAELGDSAVYLCASSQAPQGREETQYFGPGTRLLVL.

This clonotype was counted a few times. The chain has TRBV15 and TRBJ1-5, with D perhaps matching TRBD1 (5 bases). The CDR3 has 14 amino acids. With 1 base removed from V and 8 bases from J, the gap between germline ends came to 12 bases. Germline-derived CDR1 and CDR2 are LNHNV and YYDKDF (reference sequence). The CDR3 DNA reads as TGTGCCACCAGCAGAGTAAGTTGGGGGGAGCCCCAGCATTTT. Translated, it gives CATSRVSWGEPQHF.

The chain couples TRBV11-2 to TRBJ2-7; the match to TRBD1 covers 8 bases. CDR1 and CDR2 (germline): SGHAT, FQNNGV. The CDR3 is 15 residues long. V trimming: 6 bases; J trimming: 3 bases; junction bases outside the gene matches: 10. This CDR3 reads CASRYGQGHRYEQYF. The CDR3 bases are TGTGCCAGCAGGTATGGACAGGGACACCGCTACGAGCAGTACTTC.